The clone carrying this T cell receptor (beta chain) was seen more than once but under ten times. Its antigen is currently unknown. TCR cDNA was made by 5'RACE template switching, adding a universal primer site and UMIs. TCRdb processed the 5' RACE reads anew with MiXCR; each CDR3 protein has one entry. The sample has around 400,000 distinct CDR3 sequences, 9.5% to 13% seen once. This sample stems from a study of T cells after yellow fever vaccination. The wider study: Researchers used SMART-Seq v4 Ultra Low Input to prepare fractions that had low cell numbers.

With V trimmed by 6 bases and J by 2 bases, 10 bases remained unmatched. Per the germline V gene, CDR1 is MNHEY and CDR2 is SVGEGT. The CDR3 spans 16 residues. Regarding the study as a whole: Abundant clonotypes (contaminants from the bulk population) could be present in FACS-sorted repertoires. Shared CD4/CD8 clonotypes were a small share, likely from convergent recombination.

The rearrangement uses TRBV6-2 or TRBV6-3 and TRBJ1-2; TRBD1 matches at 9 bases. The receptor's source is a man aged 18-30 years who received the YFV17D yellow fever vaccine. This specimen was PBMCs, taken on the day of the first yellow fever vaccination. CDR3 residues: CASSETGGALNYGYTF. The CDR3 DNA reads TGTGCCAGCAGCGAAACAGGGGGCGCCTTGAACTATGGCTACACCTTC.